This T cell receptor beta chain is drawn from a study of blood T cell repertoires in COVID-19. The assay was immunoSEQ multiplex PCR, and TCRdb's table has in-frame clones only and misses some. The repertoire holds around 200,000 clones, with around 79% as singletons. The sequencing sample was made of peripheral blood. The sequence was collected from a woman aged 40 to 50 with COVID-19, enrolled during active disease.

The CDR3 region is CASTQGAVMGQPQHF. CDR3 nucleotides: TGTGCCAGCACACAGGGGGCCGTAATGGGTCAGCCCCAGCATTTT. The gene calls are TRBV6-4 and TRBJ1-5, with 9 bases aligning to TRBD1. CDR1 is MRHNA and CDR2 is SNTAGT in the germline V gene. Trimming took 7 bases from V and 6 from J; bases not matched to a gene: 10. The CDR3 runs to 15 residues.